The T cell receptor beta chain described here comes from a study of blood T cell repertoires in COVID-19. The CDR3 is made up of 14 amino acids. CDR1 and CDR2 (germline): SGHRS, YFSETQ. Trimming cost V 6 bases and J 7 bases; bases outside gene matches: 10. The protocol was immunoSEQ multiplex PCR, while the TCRdb copy is restricted to in-frame clones and leaves out a portion. Here the sample spans about 240,000 clones, more than 85% being singletons. The participants were between roughly 18 and 89 years old and came from under 25 US areas. This clonotype was sampled from a woman aged 25-40 years who had recovered from COVID-19. Sample: PBMCs or T cells enriched from blood (not recorded which). The chain uses TRBV5-1 and TRBJ2-1, with 7 bases lining up with TRBD2. The CDR3 reads CASTWYDSGNEQFF. The CDR3 DNA follows: TGCGCCAGCACCTGGTATGATAGCGGGAATGAGCAGTTCTTC.